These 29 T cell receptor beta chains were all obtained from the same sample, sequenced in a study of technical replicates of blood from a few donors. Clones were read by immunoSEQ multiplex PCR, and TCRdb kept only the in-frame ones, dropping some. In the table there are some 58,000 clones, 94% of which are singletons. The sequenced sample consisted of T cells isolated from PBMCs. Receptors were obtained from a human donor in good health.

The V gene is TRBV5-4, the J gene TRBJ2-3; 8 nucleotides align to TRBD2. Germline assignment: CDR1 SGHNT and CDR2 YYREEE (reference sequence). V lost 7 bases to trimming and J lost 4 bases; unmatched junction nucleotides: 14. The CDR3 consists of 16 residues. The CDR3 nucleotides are TGTGCCAGCTACGACTGGAACGGGGGGGCCGCAGATACGCAGTATTTT. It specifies CASYDWNGGAADTQYF.

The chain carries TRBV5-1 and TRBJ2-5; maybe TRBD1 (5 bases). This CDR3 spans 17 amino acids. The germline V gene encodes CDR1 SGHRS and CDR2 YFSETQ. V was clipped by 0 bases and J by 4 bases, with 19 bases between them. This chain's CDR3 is CASSLGMSRGRGETQYF. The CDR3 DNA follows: TGCGCCAGCAGCTTGGGAATGAGTAGGGGTAGGGGAGAGACCCAGTACTTC. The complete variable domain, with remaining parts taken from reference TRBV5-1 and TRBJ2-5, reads KAGVTQTPRYLIKTRGQQVTLSCSPISGHRSVSWYQQTPGQGLQFLFEYFSETQRNKGNFPGRFSGRQFSNSRSEMNVSTLELGDSALYLCASSLGMSRGRGETQYFGPGTRLLVL.

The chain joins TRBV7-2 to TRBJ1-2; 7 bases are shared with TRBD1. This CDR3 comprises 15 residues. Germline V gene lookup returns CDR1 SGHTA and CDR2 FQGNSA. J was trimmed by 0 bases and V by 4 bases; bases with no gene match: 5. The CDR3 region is CASSYRTGPNYGYTF. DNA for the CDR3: TGTGCCAGCAGCTATCGGACAGGTCCTAACTATGGCTACACCTTC.

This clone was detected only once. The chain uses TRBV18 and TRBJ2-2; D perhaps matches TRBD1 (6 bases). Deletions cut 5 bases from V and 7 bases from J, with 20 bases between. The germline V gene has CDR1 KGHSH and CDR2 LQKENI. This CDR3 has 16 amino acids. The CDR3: CASSSPIGGNDGELFF. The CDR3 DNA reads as TGTGCCAGCTCATCGCCTATAGGGGGAAATGACGGGGAGCTGTTTTTT.

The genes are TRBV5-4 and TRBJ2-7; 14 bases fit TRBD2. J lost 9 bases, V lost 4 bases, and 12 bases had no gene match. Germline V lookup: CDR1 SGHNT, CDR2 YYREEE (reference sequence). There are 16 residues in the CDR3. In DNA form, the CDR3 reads TGTGCCAGCAGCCTTGGGACTAGCGGGGGCCCCGGAGGGCAGTACTTC. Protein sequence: CASSLGTSGGPGGQYF. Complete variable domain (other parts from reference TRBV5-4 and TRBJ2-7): ETGVTQSPTHLIKTRGQQVTLRCSSQSGHNTVSWYQQALGQGPQFIFQYYREEENGRGNFPPRFSGLQFPNYSSELNVNALELDDSALYLCASSLGTSGGPGGQYFGPGTRLTVT.

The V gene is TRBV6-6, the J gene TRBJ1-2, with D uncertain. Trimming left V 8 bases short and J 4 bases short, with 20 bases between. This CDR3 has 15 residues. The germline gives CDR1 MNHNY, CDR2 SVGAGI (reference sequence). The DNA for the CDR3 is TGTGCCAGCCTCCCCGGGGTGACCACTTTCTATGGCTACACCTTC. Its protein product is CASLPGVTTFYGYTF.

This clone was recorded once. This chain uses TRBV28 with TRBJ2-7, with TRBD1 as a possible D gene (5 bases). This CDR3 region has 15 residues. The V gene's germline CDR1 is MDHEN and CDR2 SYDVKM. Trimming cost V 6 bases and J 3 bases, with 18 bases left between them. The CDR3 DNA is TGTGCCAGCAGCCAAACCTCAGGGAAGGGCTACGAGCAGTACTTC. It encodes CASSQTSGKGYEQYF.

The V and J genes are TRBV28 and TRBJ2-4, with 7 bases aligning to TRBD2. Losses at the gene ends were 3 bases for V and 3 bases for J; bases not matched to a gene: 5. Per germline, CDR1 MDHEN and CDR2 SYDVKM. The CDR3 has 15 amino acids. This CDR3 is CASSLTSPNKNIQYF. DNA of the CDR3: TGTGCCAGCAGTTTGACTAGCCCAAACAAAAACATTCAGTACTTC.

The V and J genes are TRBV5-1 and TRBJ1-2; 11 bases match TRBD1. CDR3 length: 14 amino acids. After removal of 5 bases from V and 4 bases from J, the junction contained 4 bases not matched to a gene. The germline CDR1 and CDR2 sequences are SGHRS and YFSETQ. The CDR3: CASREGTGGYGYTF. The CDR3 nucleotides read TGCGCCAGCAGGGAGGGGACAGGGGGCTATGGCTACACCTTC.

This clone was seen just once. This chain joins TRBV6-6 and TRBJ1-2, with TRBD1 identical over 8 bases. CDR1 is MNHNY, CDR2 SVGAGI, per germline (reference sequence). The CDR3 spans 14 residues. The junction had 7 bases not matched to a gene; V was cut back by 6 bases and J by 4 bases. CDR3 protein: CASSPDRAGYGYTF. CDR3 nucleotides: TGTGCCAGCAGCCCGGACAGGGCGGGCTATGGCTACACCTTC.

The CDR3 sequence: CAISGTDRVPLEQYF. The CDR3 region has the DNA TGTGCCATCAGTGGAACGGACAGGGTCCCCCTCGAGCAGTACTTC. J is TRBJ2-7 and V is TRBV10-3, with 8 bases identical to TRBD1. Trimming at V came to 4 bases and at J to 6 bases, leaving 11 bases not matched to a gene. Germline values: CDR1 ENHRY, CDR2 SYGVKD. CDR3 length: 15 residues.

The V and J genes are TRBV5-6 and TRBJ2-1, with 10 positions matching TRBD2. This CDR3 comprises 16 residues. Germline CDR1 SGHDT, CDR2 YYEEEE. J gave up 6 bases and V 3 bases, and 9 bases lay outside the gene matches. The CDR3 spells CASSSSWRTSGNEQFF. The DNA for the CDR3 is TGTGCCAGCAGCTCTAGTTGGCGGACTAGCGGCAATGAGCAGTTCTTC.

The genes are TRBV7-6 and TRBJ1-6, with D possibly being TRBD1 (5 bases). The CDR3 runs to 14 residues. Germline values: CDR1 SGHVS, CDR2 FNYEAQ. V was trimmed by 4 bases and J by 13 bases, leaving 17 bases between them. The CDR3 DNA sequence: TGTGCCAGCAGCTCCGGGGGGAGTCTCTCGCCCCTCCACTTT. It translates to CASSSGGSLSPLHF. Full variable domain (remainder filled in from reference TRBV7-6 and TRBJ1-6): GAGVSQSPRYKVTKRGQDVALRCDPISGHVSLYWYRQALGQGPEFLTYFNYEAQQDKSGLPNDRFSAERPEGSISTLTIQRTEQRDSAMYRCASSSGGSLSPLHFGNGTRLTVT.

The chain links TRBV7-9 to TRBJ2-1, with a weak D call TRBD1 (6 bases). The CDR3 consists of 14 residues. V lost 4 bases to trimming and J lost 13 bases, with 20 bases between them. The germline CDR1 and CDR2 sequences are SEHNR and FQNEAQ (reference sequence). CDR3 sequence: CASSSPDSQLLQFF. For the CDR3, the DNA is TGTGCCAGCAGCTCTCCGGACAGCCAGCTCCTCCAGTTCTTC. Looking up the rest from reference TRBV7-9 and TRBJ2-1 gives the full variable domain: DTGVSQNPRHKITKRGQNVTFRCDPISEHNRLYWYRQTLGQGPEFLTYFQNEAQLEKSRLLSDRFSAERPKGSFSTLEIQRTEQGDSAMYLCASSSPDSQLLQFFGPGTRLTVL.

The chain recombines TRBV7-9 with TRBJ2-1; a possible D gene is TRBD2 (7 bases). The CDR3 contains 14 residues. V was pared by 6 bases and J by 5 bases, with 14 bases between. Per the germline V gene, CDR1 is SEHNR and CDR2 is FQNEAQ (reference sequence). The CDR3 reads CASREPGGHNEQFF. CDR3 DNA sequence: TGTGCCAGCAGGGAGCCCGGGGGGCACAATGAGCAGTTCTTC.

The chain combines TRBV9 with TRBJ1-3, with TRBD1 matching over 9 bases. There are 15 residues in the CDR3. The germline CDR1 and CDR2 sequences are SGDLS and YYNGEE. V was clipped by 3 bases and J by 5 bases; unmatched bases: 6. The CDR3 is CASSDTGTGRNTIYF. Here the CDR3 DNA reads TGTGCCAGCAGCGACACCGGGACAGGGAGAAACACCATATATTTT. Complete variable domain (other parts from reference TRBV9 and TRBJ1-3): DSGVTQTPKHLITATGQRVTLRCSPRSGDLSVYWYQQSLDQGLQFLIQYYNGEERAKGNILERFSAQQFPDLHSELNLSSLELGDSALYFCASSDTGTGRNTIYFGEGSWLTVV.

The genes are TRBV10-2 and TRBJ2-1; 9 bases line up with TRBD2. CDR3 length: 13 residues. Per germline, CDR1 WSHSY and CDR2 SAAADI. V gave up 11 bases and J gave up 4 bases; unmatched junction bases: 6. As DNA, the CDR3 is TGCGCCGCACGACTAGCGGATTACAATGAGCAGTTCTTC. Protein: CAARLADYNEQFF.

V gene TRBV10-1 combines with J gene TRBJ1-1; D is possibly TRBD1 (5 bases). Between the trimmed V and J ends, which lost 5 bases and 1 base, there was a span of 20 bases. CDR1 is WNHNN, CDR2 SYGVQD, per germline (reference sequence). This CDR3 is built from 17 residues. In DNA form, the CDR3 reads TGCGCCAGCAGTCTAGTGAGTCGACCTCAGGGGAACACTGAAGCTTTCTTT. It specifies CASSLVSRPQGNTEAFF.

CDR3 protein: CASSLRGDSPLHF. In nucleotides, the CDR3 is TGTGCCAGCAGCCTCAGGGGGGATTCACCCCTCCACTTT. V gene TRBV5-4 combines with J gene TRBJ1-6; 7 bases match TRBD1. Trimming took 4 bases from V and 8 from J; bases not matched to a gene: 3. Per the germline V gene, CDR1 is SGHNT and CDR2 is YYREEE (reference sequence). This CDR3 spans 13 amino acids.

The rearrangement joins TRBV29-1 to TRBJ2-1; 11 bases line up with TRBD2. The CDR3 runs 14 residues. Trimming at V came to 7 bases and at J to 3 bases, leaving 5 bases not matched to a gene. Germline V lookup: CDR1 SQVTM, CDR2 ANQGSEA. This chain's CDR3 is CSASGLADYNEQFF. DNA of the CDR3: TGCAGCGCCTCGGGACTAGCGGACTACAATGAGCAGTTCTTC.

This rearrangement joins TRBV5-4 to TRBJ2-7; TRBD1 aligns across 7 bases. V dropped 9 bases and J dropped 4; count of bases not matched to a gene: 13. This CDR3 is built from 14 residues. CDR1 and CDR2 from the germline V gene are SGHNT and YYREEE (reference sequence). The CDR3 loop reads CATENRGREYEQYF. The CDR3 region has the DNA TGTGCCACCGAGAACAGGGGAAGGGAGTACGAGCAGTACTTC.

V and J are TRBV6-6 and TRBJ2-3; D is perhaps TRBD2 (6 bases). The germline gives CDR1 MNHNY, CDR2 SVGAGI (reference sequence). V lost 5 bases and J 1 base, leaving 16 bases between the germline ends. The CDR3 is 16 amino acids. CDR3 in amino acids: CASSGLAAVRTDTQYF. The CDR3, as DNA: TGTGCCAGCAGTGGCTTAGCGGCAGTCCGCACAGATACGCAGTATTTT.

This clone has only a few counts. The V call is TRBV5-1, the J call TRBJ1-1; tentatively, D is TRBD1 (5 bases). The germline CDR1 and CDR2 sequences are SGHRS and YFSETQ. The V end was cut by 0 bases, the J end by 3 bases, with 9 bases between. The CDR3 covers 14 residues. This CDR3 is CASSLAVGHTEAFF. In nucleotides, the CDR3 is TGCGCCAGCAGCTTGGCTGTGGGGCACACTGAAGCTTTCTTT. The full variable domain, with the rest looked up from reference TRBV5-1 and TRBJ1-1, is KAGVTQTPRYLIKTRGQQVTLSCSPISGHRSVSWYQQTPGQGLQFLFEYFSETQRNKGNFPGRFSGRQFSNSRSEMNVSTLELGDSALYLCASSLAVGHTEAFFGQGTRLTVV.

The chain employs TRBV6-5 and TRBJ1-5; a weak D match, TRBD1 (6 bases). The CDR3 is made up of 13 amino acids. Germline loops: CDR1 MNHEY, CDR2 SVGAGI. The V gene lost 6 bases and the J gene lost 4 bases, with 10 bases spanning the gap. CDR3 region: CASRPGTNQPQHF. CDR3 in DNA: TGTGCCAGCAGGCCGGGGACAAATCAGCCCCAGCATTTT.

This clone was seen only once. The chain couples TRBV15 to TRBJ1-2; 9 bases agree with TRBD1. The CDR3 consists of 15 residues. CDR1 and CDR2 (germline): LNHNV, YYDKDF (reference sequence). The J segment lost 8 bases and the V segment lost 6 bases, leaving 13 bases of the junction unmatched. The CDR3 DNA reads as TGTGCCACCAGTGAGGCCGGGACAGGGTATGTCGGCTACACCTTC. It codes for CATSEAGTGYVGYTF.

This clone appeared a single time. The CDR3 loop is CASSSLAGAFYEQYF. CDR3 nucleotide sequence: TGTGCCAGCAGCTCCCTAGCGGGGGCCTTTTACGAGCAGTACTTC. V gene TRBV7-2 combines with J gene TRBJ2-7, with 10 positions matching TRBD2. Germline CDR1 and CDR2: SGHTA and FQGNSA. The CDR3 covers 15 residues. Trimming cost V 4 bases and J 4 bases; bases outside gene matches: 7.

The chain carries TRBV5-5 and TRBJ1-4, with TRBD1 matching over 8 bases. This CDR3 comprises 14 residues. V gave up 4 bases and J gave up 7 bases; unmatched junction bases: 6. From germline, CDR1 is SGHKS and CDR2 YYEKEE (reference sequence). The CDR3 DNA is TGTGCCAGCAGCCCGACAGGGGCGGGTGAAAAACTGTTTTTT. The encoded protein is CASSPTGAGEKLFF.

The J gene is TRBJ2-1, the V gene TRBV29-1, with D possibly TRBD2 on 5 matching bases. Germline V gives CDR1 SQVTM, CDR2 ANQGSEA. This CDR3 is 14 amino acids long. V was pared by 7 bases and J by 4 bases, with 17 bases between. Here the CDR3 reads CSAPIWERYNEQFF. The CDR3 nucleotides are TGCAGCGCTCCCATATGGGAGAGATACAATGAGCAGTTCTTC.

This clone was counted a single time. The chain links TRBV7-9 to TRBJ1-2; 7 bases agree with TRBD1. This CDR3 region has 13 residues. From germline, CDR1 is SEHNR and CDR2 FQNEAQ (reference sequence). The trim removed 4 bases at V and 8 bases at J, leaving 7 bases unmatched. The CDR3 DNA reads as TGTGCCAGCAGCTCACCAACAGGGGAAGGCTACACCTTC. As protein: CASSSPTGEGYTF. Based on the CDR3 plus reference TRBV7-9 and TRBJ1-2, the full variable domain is DTGVSQNPRHKITKRGQNVTFRCDPISEHNRLYWYRQTLGQGPEFLTYFQNEAQLEKSRLLSDRFSAERPKGSFSTLEIQRTEQGDSAMYLCASSSPTGEGYTFGSGTRLTVV.